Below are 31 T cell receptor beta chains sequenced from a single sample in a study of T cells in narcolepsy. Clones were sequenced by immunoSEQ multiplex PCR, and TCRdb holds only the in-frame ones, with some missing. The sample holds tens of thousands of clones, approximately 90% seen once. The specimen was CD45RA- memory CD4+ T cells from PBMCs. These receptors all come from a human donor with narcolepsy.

The CDR3 here is CASSSTVDRDTQYF. CDR3 in DNA: TGTGCCAGCAGTTCCACAGTAGACAGGGACACGCAGTATTTT. The chain combines TRBV5-6 with TRBJ2-3; 7 bases line up with TRBD1. The CDR3 is 14 residues long. The V gene's germline CDR1 is SGHDT and CDR2 YYEEEE. Trimming at V came to 5 bases and at J to 9 bases, leaving 12 bases not matched to a gene.

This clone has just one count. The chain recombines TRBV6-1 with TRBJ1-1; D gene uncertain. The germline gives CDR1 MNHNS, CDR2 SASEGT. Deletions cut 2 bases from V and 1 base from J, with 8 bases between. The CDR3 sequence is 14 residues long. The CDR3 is CASSELGSNTEAFF. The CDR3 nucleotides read TGTGCCAGCAGTGAACTGGGATCGAACACTGAAGCTTTCTTT.

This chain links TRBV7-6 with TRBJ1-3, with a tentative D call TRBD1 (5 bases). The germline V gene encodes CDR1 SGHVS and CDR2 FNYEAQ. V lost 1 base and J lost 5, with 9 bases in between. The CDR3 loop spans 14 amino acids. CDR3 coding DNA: TGTGCCAGCAGCTTAGGATCAGGGCGAAACACCATATATTTT. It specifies CASSLGSGRNTIYF.

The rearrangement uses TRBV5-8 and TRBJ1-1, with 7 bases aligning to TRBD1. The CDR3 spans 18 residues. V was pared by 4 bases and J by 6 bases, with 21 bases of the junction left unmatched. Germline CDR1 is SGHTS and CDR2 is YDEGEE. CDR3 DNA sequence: TGTGCCAGCAGCGGGGCGATGGTAGGGGGCTTTTGGTTCGCTGAAGCTTTCTTT. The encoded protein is CASSGAMVGGFWFAEAFF.

Here the CDR3 reads CASSLTVGTQYF. The DNA for the CDR3 is TGTGCCAGCAGCCTGACAGTCGGGACCCAGTACTTC. V is TRBV14 and J is TRBJ2-5, with D possibly matching TRBD1 (5 bases). From germline, CDR1 is SGHDN and CDR2 FVKESK. The CDR3 covers 12 residues. V was shortened by 4 bases and J by 7 bases, with 10 bases between the two germline ends.

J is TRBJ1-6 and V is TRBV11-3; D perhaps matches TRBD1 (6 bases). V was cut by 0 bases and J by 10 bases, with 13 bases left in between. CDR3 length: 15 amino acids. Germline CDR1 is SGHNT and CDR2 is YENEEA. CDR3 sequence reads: CASSLEGRGGSPLHF. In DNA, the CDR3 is TGTGCCAGCAGCTTAGAGGGCAGGGGTGGATCACCCCTCCACTTT.

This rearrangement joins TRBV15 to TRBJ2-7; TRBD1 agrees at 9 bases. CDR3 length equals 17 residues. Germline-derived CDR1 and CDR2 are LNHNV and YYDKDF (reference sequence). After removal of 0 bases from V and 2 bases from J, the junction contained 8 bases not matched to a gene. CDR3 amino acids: CATSREPPGQGAYEQYF. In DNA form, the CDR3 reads TGTGCCACCAGCAGAGAACCGCCGGGACAGGGCGCCTACGAGCAGTACTTC.

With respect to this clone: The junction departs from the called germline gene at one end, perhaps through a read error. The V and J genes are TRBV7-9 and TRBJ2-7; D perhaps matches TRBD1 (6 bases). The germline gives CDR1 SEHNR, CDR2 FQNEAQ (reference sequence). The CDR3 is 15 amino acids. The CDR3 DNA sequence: TGTGCCAGCAGCTTAGCGTTTAATTCAGGACAGCAAATACACTTC. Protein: CASSLAFNSGQQIHF.

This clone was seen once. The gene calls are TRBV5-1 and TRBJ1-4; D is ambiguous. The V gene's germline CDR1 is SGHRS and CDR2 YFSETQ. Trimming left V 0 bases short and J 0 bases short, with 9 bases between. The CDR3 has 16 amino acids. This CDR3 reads CASSLGRAATNEKLFF. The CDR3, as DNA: TGCGCCAGCAGCTTGGGACGTGCTGCAACTAATGAAAAACTGTTTTTT. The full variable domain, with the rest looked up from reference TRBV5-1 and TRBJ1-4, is KAGVTQTPRYLIKTRGQQVTLSCSPISGHRSVSWYQQTPGQGLQFLFEYFSETQRNKGNFPGRFSGRQFSNSRSEMNVSTLELGDSALYLCASSLGRAATNEKLFFGSGTQLSVL.

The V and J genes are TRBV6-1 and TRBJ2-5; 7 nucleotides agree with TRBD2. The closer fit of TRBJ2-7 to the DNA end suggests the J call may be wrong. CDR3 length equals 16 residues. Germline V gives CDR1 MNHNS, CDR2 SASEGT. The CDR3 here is CASSGGEGRAFYEQYF. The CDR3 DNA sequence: TGTGCCAGCAGTGGGGGGGAGGGGCGAGCTTTCTACGAGCAGTACTTC.

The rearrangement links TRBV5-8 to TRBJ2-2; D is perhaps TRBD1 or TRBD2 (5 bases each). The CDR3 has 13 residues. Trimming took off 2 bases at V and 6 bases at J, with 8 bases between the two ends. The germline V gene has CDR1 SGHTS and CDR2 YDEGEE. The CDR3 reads CASSLRGAGELFF. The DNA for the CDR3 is TGTGCCAGCAGCTTAAGGGGAGCCGGGGAGCTGTTTTTT. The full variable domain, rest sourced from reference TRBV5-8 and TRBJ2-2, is EAGVTQSPTHLIKTRGQQATLRCSPISGHTSVYWYQQALGLGLQFLLWYDEGEERNRGNFPPRFSGRQFPNYSSELNVNALELEDSALYLCASSLRGAGELFFGEGSRLTVL.

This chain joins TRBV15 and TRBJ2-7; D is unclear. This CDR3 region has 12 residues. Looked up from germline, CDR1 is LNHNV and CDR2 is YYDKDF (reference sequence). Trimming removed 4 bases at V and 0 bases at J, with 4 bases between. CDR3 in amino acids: CATSMGSYEQYF. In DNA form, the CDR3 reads TGTGCCACCAGCATGGGCTCCTACGAGCAGTACTTC.

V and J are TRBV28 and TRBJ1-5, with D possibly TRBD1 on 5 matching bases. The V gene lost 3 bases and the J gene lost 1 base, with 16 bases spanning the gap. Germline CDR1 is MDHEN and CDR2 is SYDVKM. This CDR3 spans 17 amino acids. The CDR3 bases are TGTGCCAGCAGTTTCGATGTATCGGGGGGGAGCAATCAGCCCCAGCATTTT. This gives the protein CASSFDVSGGSNQPQHF.

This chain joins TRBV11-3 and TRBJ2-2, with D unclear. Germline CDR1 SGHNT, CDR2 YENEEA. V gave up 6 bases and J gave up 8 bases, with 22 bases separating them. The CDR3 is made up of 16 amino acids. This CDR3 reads CASRTERIAVGGELFF. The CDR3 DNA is TGTGCCAGCAGGACCGAGAGAATTGCGGTTGGGGGGGAGCTGTTTTTT.

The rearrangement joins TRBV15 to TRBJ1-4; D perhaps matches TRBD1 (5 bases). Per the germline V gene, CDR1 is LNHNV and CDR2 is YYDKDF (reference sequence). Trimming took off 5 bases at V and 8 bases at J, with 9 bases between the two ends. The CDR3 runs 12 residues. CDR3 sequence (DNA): TGTGCCACCAGCTTAGGGGAGGAAAAACTGTTTTTT. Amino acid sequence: CATSLGEEKLFF.

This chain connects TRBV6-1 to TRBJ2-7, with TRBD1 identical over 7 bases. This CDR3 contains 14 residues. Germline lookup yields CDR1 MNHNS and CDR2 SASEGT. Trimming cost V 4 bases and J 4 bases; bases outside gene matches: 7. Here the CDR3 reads CASSVAKGAYEQYF. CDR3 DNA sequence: TGTGCCAGCAGTGTTGCCAAGGGGGCGTACGAGCAGTACTTC.

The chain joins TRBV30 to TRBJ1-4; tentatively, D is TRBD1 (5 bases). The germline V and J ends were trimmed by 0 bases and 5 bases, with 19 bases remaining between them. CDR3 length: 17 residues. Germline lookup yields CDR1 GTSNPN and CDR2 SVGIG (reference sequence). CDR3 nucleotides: TGTGCCTGGAGTGTACGTTTTGGGGGACGGGGAAATGAAAAACTGTTTTTT. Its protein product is CAWSVRFGGRGNEKLFF.

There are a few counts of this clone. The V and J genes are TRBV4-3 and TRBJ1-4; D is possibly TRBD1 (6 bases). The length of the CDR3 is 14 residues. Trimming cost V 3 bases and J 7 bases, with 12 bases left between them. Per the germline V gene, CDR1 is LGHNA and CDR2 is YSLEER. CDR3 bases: TGCGCCAGCAGCCACAGGGGTGGTCTTGAAAAACTGTTTTTT. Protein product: CASSHRGGLEKLFF.

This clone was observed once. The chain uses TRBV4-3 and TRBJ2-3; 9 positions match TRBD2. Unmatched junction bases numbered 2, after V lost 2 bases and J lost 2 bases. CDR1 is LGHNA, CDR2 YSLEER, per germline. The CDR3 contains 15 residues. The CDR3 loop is CASSQKRGATDTQYF. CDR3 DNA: TGCGCCAGCAGCCAAAAGCGGGGGGCCACAGATACGCAGTATTTT.

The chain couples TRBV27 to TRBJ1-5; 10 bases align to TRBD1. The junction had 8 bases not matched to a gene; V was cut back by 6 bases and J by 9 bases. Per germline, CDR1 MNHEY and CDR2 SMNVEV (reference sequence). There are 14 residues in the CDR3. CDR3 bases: TGTGCCAGCAGCAACGACAGGGGGCTAGGGCCCCAGCATTTT. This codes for CASSNDRGLGPQHF.

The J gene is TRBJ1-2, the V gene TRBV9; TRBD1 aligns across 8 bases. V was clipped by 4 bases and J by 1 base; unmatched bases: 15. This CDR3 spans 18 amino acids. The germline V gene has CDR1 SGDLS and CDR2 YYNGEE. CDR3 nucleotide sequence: TGTGCCAGCAGCAAAAACAGGGGGGTGATACCACTTAACTATGGCTACACCTTC. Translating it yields CASSKNRGVIPLNYGYTF.

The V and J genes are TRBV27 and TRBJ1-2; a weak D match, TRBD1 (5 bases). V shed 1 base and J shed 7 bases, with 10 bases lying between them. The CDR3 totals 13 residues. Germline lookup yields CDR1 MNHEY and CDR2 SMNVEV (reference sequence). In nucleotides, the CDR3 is TGTGCCAGCAGTTTATTGGGGGGGTCTGGCTACACCTTC. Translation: CASSLLGGSGYTF.

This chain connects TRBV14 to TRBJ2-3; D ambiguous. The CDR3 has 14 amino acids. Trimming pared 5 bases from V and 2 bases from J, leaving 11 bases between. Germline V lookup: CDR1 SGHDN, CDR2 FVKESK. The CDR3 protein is CASSVRFNTDTQYF. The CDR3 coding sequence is TGTGCCAGCAGCGTACGGTTCAACACAGATACGCAGTATTTT.

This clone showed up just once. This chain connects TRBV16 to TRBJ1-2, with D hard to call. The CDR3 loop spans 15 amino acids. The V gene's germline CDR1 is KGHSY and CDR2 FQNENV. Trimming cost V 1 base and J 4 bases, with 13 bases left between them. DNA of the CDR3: TGTGCCAGCAGCCAATTGGGAGGAATAAGCTATGGCTACACCTTC. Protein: CASSQLGGISYGYTF.

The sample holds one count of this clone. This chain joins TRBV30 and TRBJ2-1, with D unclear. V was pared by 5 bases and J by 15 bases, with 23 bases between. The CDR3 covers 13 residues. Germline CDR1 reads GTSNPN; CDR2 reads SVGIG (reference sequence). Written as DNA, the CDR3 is TGTGCCTGGTCCCCCCCTGAATCTTTCAGGCGGTTCTTC. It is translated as CAWSPPESFRRFF.

CDR3 in amino acids: CASSQDRADQPQHF. CDR3 DNA sequence: TGTGCCAGCAGCCAGGACAGGGCGGATCAGCCCCAGCATTTT. The V call is TRBV5-5, the J call TRBJ1-5; 8 bases line up with TRBD1. This CDR3 has 14 amino acids. V was pared by 4 bases and J by 5 bases, with 5 bases of the junction left unmatched. Germline-derived CDR1 and CDR2 are SGHKS and YYEKEE (reference sequence).

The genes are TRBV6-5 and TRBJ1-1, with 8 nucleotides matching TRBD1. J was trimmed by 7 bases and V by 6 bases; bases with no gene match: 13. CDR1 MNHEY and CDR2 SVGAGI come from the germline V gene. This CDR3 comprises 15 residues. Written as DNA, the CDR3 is TGTGCCAGCAGGGACCAGGGGGCGGCCCATGGTGAAGCTTTCTTT. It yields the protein CASRDQGAAHGEAFF.

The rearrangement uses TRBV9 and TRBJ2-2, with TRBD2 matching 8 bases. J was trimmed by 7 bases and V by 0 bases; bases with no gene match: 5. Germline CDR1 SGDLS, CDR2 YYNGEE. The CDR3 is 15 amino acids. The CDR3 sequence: CASSVDGGAYGELFF. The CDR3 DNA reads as TGTGCCAGCAGCGTAGACGGGGGGGCCTACGGGGAGCTGTTTTTT.

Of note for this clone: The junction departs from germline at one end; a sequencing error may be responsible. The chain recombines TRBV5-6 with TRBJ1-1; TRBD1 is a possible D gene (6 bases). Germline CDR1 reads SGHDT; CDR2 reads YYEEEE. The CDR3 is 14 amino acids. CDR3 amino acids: CASRLGRGVGEAFF. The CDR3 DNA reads TGTGCCAGCAGATTGGGGAGGGGGGTCGGTGAAGCTTTCTTT.

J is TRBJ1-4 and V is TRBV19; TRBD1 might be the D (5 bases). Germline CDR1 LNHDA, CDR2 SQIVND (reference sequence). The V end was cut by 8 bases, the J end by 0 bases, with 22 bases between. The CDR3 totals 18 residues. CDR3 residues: CASQSVRGGETTNEKLFF. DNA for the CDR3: TGTGCCAGTCAATCGGTACGGGGAGGGGAAACAACTAATGAAAAACTGTTTTTT.

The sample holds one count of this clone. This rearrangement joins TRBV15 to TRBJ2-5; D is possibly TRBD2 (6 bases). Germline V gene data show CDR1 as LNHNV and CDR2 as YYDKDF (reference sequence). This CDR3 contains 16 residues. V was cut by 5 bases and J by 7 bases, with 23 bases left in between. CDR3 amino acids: CATSPRSGVSGVTQYF. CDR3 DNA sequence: TGTGCCACCAGCCCCCGTTCGGGGGTGTCTGGGGTGACCCAGTACTTC.